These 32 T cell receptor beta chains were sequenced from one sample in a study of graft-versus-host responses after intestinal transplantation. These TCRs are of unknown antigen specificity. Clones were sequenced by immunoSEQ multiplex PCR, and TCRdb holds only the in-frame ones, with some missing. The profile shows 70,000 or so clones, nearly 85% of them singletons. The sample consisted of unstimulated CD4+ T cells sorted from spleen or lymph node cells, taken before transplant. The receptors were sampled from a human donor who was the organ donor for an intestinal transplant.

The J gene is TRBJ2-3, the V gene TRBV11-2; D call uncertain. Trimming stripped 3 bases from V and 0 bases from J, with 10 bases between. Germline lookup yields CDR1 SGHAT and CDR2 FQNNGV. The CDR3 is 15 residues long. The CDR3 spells CASSFQLPSTDTQYF. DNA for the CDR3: TGTGCCAGCAGCTTCCAACTACCGAGCACAGATACGCAGTATTTT.

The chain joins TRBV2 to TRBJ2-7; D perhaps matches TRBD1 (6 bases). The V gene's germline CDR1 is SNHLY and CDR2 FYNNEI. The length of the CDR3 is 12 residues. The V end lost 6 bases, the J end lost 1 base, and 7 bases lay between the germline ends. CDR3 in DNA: TGTGCCAGCAGGGACAGTTCCTACGAGCAGTACGTC. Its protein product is CASRDSSYEQYV.

The DNA of the CDR3 is TGTGCCAGCATACAATCTTCTAACACTGAAGCTTTCTTT. Protein: CASIQSSNTEAFF. The rearrangement uses TRBV6-1 and TRBJ1-1, with D unresolved. Trimming shortened V by 7 bases and J by 2 bases, and 11 bases separated the two germline ends. The germline CDR1 and CDR2 sequences are MNHNS and SASEGT. The CDR3 length is 13 residues.

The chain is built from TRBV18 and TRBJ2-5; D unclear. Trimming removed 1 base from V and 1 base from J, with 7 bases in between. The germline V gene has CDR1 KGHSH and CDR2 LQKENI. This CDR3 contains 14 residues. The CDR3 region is CASSPLSFQETQYF. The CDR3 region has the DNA TGTGCCAGCTCACCACTCTCCTTCCAAGAGACCCAGTACTTC.

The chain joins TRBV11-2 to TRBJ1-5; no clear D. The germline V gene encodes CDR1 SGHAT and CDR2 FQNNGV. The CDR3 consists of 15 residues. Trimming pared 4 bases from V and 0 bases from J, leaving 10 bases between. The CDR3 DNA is TGTGCCAGCAGCTCTAAAGACTATAGCAATCAGCCCCAGCATTTT. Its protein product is CASSSKDYSNQPQHF. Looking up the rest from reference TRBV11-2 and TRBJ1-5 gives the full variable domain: EAGVAQSPRYKIIEKRQSVAFWCNPISGHATLYWYQQILGQGPKLLIQFQNNGVVDDSQLPKDRFSAERLKGVDSTLKIQPAKLEDSAVYLCASSSKDYSNQPQHFGDGTRLSIL.

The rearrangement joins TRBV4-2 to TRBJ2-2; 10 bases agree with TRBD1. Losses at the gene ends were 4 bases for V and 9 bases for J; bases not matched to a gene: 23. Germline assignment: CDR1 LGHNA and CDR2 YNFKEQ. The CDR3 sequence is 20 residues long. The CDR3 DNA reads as TGTGCCAGCAGCCCATCCGTACTTAGCCTTCCCGGGACAGGGGATAGGGAGCTGTTTTTT. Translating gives CASSPSVLSLPGTGDRELFF.

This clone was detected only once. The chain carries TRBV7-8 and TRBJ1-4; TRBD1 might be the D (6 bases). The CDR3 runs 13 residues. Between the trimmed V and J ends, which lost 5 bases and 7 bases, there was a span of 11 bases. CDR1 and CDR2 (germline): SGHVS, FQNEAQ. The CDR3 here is CASSLGAVEKLFF. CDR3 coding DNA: TGTGCCAGCAGCCTGGGGGCCGTTGAAAAACTGTTTTTT.

The CDR3 loop reads CASSRGGEAPHNQPQHF. In DNA form, the CDR3 reads TGTGCCAGCAGCCGGGGGGGAGAGGCACCACACAATCAGCCCCAGCATTTT. The chain couples TRBV21-1 to TRBJ1-5. TRBV21-1 is designated a pseudogene. There are 17 residues in the CDR3.

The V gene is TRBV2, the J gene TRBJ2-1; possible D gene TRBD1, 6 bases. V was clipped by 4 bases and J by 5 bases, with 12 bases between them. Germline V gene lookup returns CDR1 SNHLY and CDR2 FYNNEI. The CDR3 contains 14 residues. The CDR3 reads CASSGVRTDNEQFF. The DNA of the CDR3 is TGTGCCAGCAGTGGCGTGAGGACAGACAATGAGCAGTTCTTC.

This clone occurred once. CDR3 nucleotide sequence: TGTGCCTGGAGTAAAGGTACAGAGACCTACGAGCAGTACGTC. Translated, it gives CAWSKGTETYEQYV. The chain has TRBV30 and TRBJ2-7, with D unclear. The V gene's germline CDR1 is GTSNPN and CDR2 SVGIG (reference sequence). The CDR3 totals 14 residues. V was clipped by 2 bases and J by 2 bases, with 13 bases between them.

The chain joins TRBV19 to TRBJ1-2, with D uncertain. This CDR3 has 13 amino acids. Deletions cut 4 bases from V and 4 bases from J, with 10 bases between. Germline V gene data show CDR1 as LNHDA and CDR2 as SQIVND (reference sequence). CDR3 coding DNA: TGTGCCAGTAGTACGCGGAATTCCTATGGCTACACCTTC. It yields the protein CASSTRNSYGYTF.

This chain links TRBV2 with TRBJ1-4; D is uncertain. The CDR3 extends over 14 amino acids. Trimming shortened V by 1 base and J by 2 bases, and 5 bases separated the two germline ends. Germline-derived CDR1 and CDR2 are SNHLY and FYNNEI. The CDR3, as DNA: TGTGCCAGCAGTGAAGGGCAGACTAATGAAAAACTGTTTTTT. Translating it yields CASSEGQTNEKLFF.

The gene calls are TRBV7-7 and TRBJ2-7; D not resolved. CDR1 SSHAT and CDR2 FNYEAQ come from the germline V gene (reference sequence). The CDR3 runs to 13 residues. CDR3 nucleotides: TGTGCTAGCAGCGTAGTGGCAGGTGGTGAGCAGTACGTC. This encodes CASSVVAGGEQYV.

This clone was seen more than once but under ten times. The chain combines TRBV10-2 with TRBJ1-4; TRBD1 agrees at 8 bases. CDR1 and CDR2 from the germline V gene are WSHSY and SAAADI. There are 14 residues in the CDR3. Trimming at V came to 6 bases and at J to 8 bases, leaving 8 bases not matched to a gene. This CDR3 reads CASRASWDREKLFF. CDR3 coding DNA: TGCGCCAGCAGGGCCTCCTGGGACAGGGAAAAACTGTTTTTT.

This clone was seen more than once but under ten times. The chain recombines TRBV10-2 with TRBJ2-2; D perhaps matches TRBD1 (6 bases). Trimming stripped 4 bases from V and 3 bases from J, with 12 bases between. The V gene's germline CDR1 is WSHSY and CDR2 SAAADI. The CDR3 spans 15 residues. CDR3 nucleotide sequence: TGCGCCAGCAGTGGCAAGGGGGTGGACACCGGGGAGCTGTTTTTT. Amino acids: CASSGKGVDTGELFF.

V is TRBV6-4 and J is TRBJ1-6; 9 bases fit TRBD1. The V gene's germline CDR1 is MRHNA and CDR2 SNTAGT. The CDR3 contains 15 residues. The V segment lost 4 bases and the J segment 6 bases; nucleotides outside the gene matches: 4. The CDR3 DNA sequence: TGTGCCAGCAGTGCACAGGGGGCGTTTAATTCACCCCTCCACTTT. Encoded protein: CASSAQGAFNSPLHF.

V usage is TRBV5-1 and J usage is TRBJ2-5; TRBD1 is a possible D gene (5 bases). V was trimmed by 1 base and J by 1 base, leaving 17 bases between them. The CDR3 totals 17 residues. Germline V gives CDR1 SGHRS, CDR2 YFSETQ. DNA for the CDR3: TGCGCCAGCAGCTTGTATCAGGTCAGGGTCTTCCAAGAGACCCAGTACTTC. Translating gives CASSLYQVRVFQETQYF.

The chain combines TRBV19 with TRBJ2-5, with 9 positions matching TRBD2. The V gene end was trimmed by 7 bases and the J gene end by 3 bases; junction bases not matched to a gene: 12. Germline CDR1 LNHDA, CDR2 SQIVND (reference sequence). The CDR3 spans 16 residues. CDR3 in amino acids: CASTTGTSQREETQYF. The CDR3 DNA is TGTGCCAGTACTACCGGGACTAGCCAACGGGAAGAGACCCAGTACTTC.

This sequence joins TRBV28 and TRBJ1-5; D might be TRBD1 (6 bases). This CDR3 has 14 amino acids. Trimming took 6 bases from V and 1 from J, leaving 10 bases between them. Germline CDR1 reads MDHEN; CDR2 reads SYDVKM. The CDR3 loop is CASRQGGSNQPQHF. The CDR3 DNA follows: TGTGCCAGCAGACAGGGCGGGAGCAATCAGCCCCAGCATTTT.

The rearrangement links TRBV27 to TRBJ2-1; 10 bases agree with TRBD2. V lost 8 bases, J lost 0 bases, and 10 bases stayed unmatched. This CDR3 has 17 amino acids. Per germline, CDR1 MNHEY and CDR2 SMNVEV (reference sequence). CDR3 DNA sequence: TGTGCCAGCGGGGAGCGGGGGGGCTCCAGCTCCTACAATGAGCAGTTCTTC. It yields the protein CASGERGGSSSYNEQFF.

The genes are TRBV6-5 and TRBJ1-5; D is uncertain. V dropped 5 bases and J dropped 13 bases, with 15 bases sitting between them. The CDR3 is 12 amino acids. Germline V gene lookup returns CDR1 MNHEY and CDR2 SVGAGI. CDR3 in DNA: TGTGCCAGCAGTAACTACATTTTTTCTCAGCATTTT. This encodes CASSNYIFSQHF.

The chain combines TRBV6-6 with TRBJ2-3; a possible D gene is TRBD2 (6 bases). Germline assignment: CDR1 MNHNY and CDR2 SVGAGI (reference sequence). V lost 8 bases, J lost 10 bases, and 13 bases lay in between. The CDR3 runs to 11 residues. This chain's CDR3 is CASGRSSAQYF. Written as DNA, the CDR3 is TGTGCCAGCGGGAGGTCGAGCGCGCAGTATTTT.

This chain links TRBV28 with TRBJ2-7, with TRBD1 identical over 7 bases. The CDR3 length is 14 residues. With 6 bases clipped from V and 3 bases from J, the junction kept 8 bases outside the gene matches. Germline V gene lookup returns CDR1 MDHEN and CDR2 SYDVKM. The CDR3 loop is CASSPGQVFYEQYV. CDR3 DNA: TGTGCCAGCAGCCCCGGACAGGTTTTCTACGAGCAGTACGTC.

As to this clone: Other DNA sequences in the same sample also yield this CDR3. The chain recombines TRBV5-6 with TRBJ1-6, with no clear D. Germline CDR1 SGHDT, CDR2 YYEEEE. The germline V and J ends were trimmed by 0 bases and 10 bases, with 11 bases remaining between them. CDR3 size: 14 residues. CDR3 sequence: CASSLAGFGSPLHF. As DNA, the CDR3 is TGTGCCAGCAGCTTGGCGGGGTTTGGCTCACCCCTCCACTTT.

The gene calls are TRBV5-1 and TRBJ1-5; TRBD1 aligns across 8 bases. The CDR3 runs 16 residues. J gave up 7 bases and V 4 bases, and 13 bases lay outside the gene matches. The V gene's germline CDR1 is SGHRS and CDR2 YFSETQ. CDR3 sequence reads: CASSPGGGQGGQPQHF. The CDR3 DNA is TGCGCCAGCAGCCCGGGAGGAGGACAGGGTGGGCAGCCCCAGCATTTT.

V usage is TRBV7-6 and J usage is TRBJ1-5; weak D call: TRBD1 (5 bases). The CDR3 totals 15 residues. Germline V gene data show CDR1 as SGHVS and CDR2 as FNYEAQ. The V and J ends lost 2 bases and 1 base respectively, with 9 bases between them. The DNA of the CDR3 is TGTGCCAGCAGCTTACTTTCAGGGAGCAATCAGCCCCAGCATTTT. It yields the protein CASSLLSGSNQPQHF.

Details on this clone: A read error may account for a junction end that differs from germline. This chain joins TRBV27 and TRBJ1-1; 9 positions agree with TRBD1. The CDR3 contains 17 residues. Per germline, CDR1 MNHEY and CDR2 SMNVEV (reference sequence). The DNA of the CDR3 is TGTGCCAGCAGTTTTTCGGGGGGACAGGGATCGAACCCTGAAGCTTTCTTT. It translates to CASSFSGGQGSNPEAFF.

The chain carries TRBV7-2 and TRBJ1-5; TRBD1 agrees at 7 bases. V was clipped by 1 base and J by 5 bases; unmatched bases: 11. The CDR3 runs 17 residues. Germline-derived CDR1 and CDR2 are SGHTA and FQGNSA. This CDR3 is CASSLVWRGGRYQPQHF. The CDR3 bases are TGTGCCAGCAGCTTAGTCTGGAGAGGGGGCCGGTATCAGCCCCAGCATTTT. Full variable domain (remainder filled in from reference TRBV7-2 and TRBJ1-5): GAGVSQSPSNKVTEKGKDVELRCDPISGHTALYWYRQSLGQGLEFLIYFQGNSAPDKSGLPSDRFSAERTGGSVSTLTIQRTQQEDSAVYLCASSLVWRGGRYQPQHFGDGTRLSIL.

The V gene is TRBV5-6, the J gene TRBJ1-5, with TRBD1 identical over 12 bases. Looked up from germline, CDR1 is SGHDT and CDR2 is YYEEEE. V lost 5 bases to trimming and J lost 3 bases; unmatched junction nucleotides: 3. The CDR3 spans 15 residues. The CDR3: CASSRDRGLNQPQHF. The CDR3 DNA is TGTGCCAGCAGTAGGGACAGGGGGCTCAATCAGCCCCAGCATTTT.

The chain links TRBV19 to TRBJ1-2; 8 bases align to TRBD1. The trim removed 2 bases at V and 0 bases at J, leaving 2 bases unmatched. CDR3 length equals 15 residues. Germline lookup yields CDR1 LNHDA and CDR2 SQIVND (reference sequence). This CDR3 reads CASSIPGQANYGYTF. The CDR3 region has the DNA TGTGCCAGTAGTATACCGGGACAGGCTAACTATGGCTACACCTTC. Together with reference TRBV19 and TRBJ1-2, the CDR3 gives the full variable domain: DGGITQSPKYLFRKEGQNVTLSCEQNLNHDAMYWYRQDPGQGLRLIYYSQIVNDFQKGDIAEGYSVSREKKESFPLTVTSAQKNPTAFYLCASSIPGQANYGYTFGSGTRLTVV.

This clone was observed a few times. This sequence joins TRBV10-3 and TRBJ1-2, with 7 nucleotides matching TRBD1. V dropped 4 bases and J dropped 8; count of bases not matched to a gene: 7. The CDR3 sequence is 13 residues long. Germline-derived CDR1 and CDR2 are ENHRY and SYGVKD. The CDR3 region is CAISGLRGQGYTF. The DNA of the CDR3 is TGTGCCATCAGTGGTCTAAGGGGGCAGGGCTACACCTTC.

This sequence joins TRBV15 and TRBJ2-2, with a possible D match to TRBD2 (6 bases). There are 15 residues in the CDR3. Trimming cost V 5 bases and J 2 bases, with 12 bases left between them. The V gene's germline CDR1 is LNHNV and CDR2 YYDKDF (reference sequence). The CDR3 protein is CATSQGGPNTGELFF. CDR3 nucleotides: TGTGCCACCAGCCAAGGAGGGCCTAACACCGGGGAGCTGTTTTTT.